This TCR beta chain was captured by sequencing in a study of cytomegalovirus exposure and HLA in healthy donors. This CDR3 has 15 residues. Germline V gene data show CDR1 as MNHEY and CDR2 as SVGAGI. Between the trimmed V and J ends, which lost 5 bases and 0 bases, there was a span of 12 bases. PCR amplification relied on 60 Vbeta primers (plus 13 Jbeta primers). Sequenced by immunoSEQ multiplex PCR; TCRdb stores in-frame clones only, minus some. The sample lists more than 150,000 clones; around 85% were seen once. This clonotype was sampled from a young man in good health and CMV-seropositive. Sequenced material: PBMCs. The chain couples TRBV6-5 to TRBJ2-3; D is unclear. The chain's CDR3 is CASSPQADSTDTQYF. The CDR3 nucleotides are TGTGCCAGCAGTCCCCAGGCAGACAGCACAGATACGCAGTATTTT.